This entry describes one T cell receptor beta chain. The CDR3 runs 13 residues. V was clipped by 4 bases and J by 8 bases, with 12 bases between them. CDR1 is LGHNA, CDR2 YNFKEQ, per germline. This record comes from a study of control samples from healthy donors and cancer patients. Using immunoSEQ multiplex PCR, the repertoire was profiled, and TCRdb retains in-frame clones only, with some absent. In the table there are about 96,000 clones, more than 80% of which are singletons. The sample comprised blood. The gene calls are TRBV4-2 and TRBJ2-1; no firm D call. This TCR derives from a young man in good health. The CDR3 loop is CASSLSGADEQFF. The DNA of the CDR3 is TGTGCCAGCAGCCTTTCGGGTGCCGATGAGCAGTTCTTC.